These T cell receptor beta chains were read from a single sample in a study of T cells after yellow fever vaccination. TCRdb processed the 5' RACE reads anew with MiXCR; each CDR3 protein has one entry. The table shows hundreds of thousands of distinct CDR3 sequences, with approximately 13% occurring only once. The specimen was PBMCs, collected on the day of the yellow fever booster vaccination. The receptors were sampled from a man aged 25-45 years who received the YFV17D yellow fever vaccine. The CDR3 runs from the conserved cysteine through the conserved F or W. Fields, in order: clone size, J gene, D gene, V gene, CDR3 protein, CDR3 DNA. A D gene is named only where the DNA matches it firmly. Part of the rows lack a size; the others show once, few, many or a class for expanded clones.

>many|TRBJ1-1|.|TRBV7-9
CASSLAGDAEAFF
TGTGCCAGCAGCTTAGCGGGGGATGCTGAAGCTTTCTTT
>many|TRBJ2-3|TRBD2|TRBV5-4
CASSSGLAGVDTQYF
TGTGCCAGCAGCTCGGGACTAGCGGGAGTTGATACGCAGTATTTT
>few|TRBJ1-3|.|TRBV6-5
CASSPDPTANTIYF
TGTGCCAGCAGTCCCGACCCAACCGCAAACACCATATATTTT
>few|TRBJ2-1|TRBD2|TRBV28
CASSPWGGASYNEQFF
TGTGCCAGCTCACCCTGGGGGGGAGCCTCCTACAATGAGCAGTTCTTC
>few|TRBJ1-2|TRBD1|TRBV6-6
CASSRNRGPAF
TGTGCCAGCAGCAGAAACAGGGGGCCAGCCTTC
>.|TRBJ1-1|.|TRBV15
CATSRGRENTEAFF
TGTGCCACCAGCAGAGGTAGGGAGAACACTGAAGCTTTCTTT
>few|TRBJ2-7|.|TRBV14
CASSQPLQGRQYF
TGTGCCAGCAGCCAACCGTTACAGGGCCGGCAGTACTTC
>many|TRBJ2-7|.|TRBV2
CASSREYEQYF
TGTGCCAGCAGTCGGGAGTATGAGCAGTACTTC
>.|TRBJ2-6|.|TRBV11-1
CASSSWAGGPGGANVLTF
TGTGCCAGCAGCTCCTGGGCTGGAGGGCCGGGTGGGGCCAACGTCCTGACTTTC
>few|TRBJ2-2|TRBD2|TRBV7-2
CASSLVVVAGVVGELFF
TGTGCCAGCAGCTTAGTGGTTGTAGCGGGAGTGGTCGGGGAGCTGTTTTTT
>many|TRBJ1-5|.|TRBV18
CASSLNHPADYSNQPQHF
TGTGCCAGCTCACTTAATCATCCGGCGGACTATAGCAATCAGCCCCAGCATTTT
>few|TRBJ2-3|.|TRBV27
CASSFGGLHGDTQYF
TGTGCCAGCAGTTTTGGGGGTCTCCACGGGGATACGCAGTATTTT
>many|TRBJ2-3|.|TRBV24-1
CATALGASTDTQYF
TGTGCCACCGCGCTGGGAGCCAGCACAGATACGCAGTATTTT
>.|TRBJ1-2|TRBD1|TRBV20-1
CSASGTGAFYGYTF
TGCAGTGCTAGCGGGACAGGGGCTTTCTATGGCTACACCTTC
>.|TRBJ1-2|.|TRBV7-2
CASSLGGTPPNYGYTF
TGTGCCAGCAGCTTAGGGGGCACCCCTCCTAACTATGGCTACACCTTC
>.|TRBJ2-7|.|TRBV7-2
CASRGPLDYEQYF
TGTGCCAGCAGAGGGCCCTTGGACTACGAGCAGTACTTC
>.|TRBJ2-7|TRBD1|TRBV28
CASMGTGETPEQYF
TGTGCCAGCATGGGGACAGGGGAGACTCCCGAGCAGTACTTC
>few|TRBJ2-7|.|TRBV11-2
CASSPLVAPYEQYF
TGTGCCAGCAGCCCGCTTGTCGCGCCGTACGAGCAGTACTTC